This passage covers 20 T cell receptor beta chains from one sample sequenced in a study of PD-1 blockade in classical Hodgkin lymphoma. The table came from immunoSEQ multiplex PCR; TCRdb's copy has only in-frame clones and leaves some out. The sample holds roughly 90,000 clones, 75% to 85% seen once. Indicated time point: cycle 4 day 1 (C4D1), after five to seven weeks of nivolumab. All patients relapsed after autologous stem cell transplantation, and brentuximab vedotin exposure varied. Sequenced material: peripheral blood mononuclear cells (PBMCs), taken before the fourth cycle of nivolumab. These receptor sequences come from a human donor with classical Hodgkin lymphoma.

This sequence joins TRBV2 and TRBJ2-7, with D maybe TRBD1 (6 bases). Trimming shortened V by 0 bases and J by 3 bases, and 15 bases separated the two germline ends. Germline V CDR1 and CDR2: SNHLY, FYNNEI. This CDR3 has 16 amino acids. In DNA, the CDR3 is TGTGCCAGCAGTGAAGCGTCAGGGGCTGTAATCTACGAGCAGTACTTC. Its translation is CASSEASGAVIYEQYF.

The genes are TRBV7-9 and TRBJ2-7; tentatively, D is TRBD2 (6 bases). CDR1 is SEHNR, CDR2 FQNEAQ, per germline (reference sequence). This CDR3 spans 18 amino acids. Trimming removed 0 bases from V and 6 bases from J, with 24 bases in between. This chain's CDR3 is CASSLAGGVPPIPSEQYF. CDR3 nucleotides: TGTGCCAGCAGCTTAGCGGGAGGTGTCCCCCCAATCCCCTCCGAGCAGTACTTC.

The gene calls are TRBV19 and TRBJ1-2, with TRBD1 matching over 7 bases. The V and J ends lost 4 bases and 4 bases, in that order; junction bases with no gene match: 6. CDR1 is LNHDA and CDR2 is SQIVND in the germline V gene (reference sequence). This CDR3 contains 14 residues. The CDR3 loop is CASSTGQASYGYTF. As DNA, the CDR3 is TGTGCCAGTAGTACAGGACAGGCTAGCTATGGCTACACCTTC.

The chain recombines TRBV6-5 with TRBJ1-2; a possible D gene is TRBD1 (6 bases). The CDR3 is 14 residues long. V gave up 7 bases and J gave up 3 bases, with 15 bases separating them. Germline values: CDR1 MNHEY, CDR2 SVGAGI. This chain's CDR3 is CASTTTGQYYGYTF. The DNA for the CDR3 is TGTGCCAGCACCACAACCGGACAGTACTATGGCTACACCTTC.

The gene calls are TRBV5-4 and TRBJ2-3; 9 bases map to TRBD2. The CDR3 is 16 amino acids. Germline CDR1 reads SGHNT; CDR2 reads YYREEE (reference sequence). Unmatched junction bases numbered 10, after V lost 4 bases and J lost 4 bases. The DNA for the CDR3 is TGTGCCAGCAGCGCACCTAGCGGGGAGAGCCCAGATACGCAGTATTTT. Protein sequence: CASSAPSGESPDTQYF.

This chain joins TRBV9 and TRBJ1-1; 8 bases fit TRBD1. V trimming: 0 bases; J trimming: 5 bases; junction bases outside the gene matches: 6. Germline V gene data show CDR1 as SGDLS and CDR2 as YYNGEE. The CDR3 totals 15 residues. The CDR3 loop reads CASSVAQGAPTEAFF. The CDR3 DNA sequence: TGTGCCAGCAGCGTAGCGCAGGGGGCGCCGACTGAAGCTTTCTTT.

The genes are TRBV11-2 and TRBJ2-1; no firm D call. Trimming took 1 base from V and 1 from J, leaving 5 bases between them. This CDR3 comprises 14 residues. CDR1 is SGHAT, CDR2 FQNNGV, per germline. In nucleotides, the CDR3 is TGTGCCAGCAGCTTAGTAGTTTCCTACAATGAGCAGTTCTTC. Protein product: CASSLVVSYNEQFF.

This clone was picked up a small number of times. In DNA, the CDR3 is TGTGCCAGTGTTCAGGGGGGCACTAATGAAAAACTGTTTTTT. It codes for CASVQGGTNEKLFF. The genes are TRBV19 and TRBJ1-4; 7 bases map to TRBD1. CDR3 length: 14 residues. The J segment lost 2 bases and the V segment lost 8 bases, leaving 5 bases of the junction unmatched. Germline assignment: CDR1 LNHDA and CDR2 SQIVND (reference sequence).

The chain uses TRBV10-1 and TRBJ2-2; possible D gene TRBD1, 6 bases. The V gene lost 6 bases and the J gene lost 1 base, with 9 bases spanning the gap. The germline gives CDR1 WNHNN, CDR2 SYGVQD (reference sequence). The CDR3 is 14 residues long. CDR3 bases: TGCGCCAGCAGACAGGGAGTGAACACCGGGGAGCTGTTTTTT. As protein: CASRQGVNTGELFF.

The chain has TRBV11-2 and TRBJ2-3, with D possibly being TRBD1 (6 bases). Deletions cut 0 bases from V and 1 base from J, with 8 bases between. This CDR3 region has 15 residues. In germline, CDR1 is SGHAT, CDR2 FQNNGV. Here the CDR3 DNA reads TGTGCCAGCAGCTTAGAACAGGGTGGCACAGATACGCAGTATTTT. Amino acid sequence: CASSLEQGGTDTQYF.

This chain connects TRBV7-2 to TRBJ1-3, with unresolved D. V lost 1 base and J lost 0, with 10 bases in between. The germline V gene encodes CDR1 SGHTA and CDR2 FQGNSA. The CDR3 spans 16 residues. The CDR3 DNA sequence: TGTGCCAGCAGCTTAGTTGGCAGAAGCTCTGGAAACACCATATATTTT. Residues: CASSLVGRSSGNTIYF.

About this clone itself: Within the sample, other DNA sequences also encode this same CDR3. This chain links TRBV6-1 with TRBJ1-3; D is unresolved. Trimming removed 1 base at V and 0 bases at J, with 13 bases between. This CDR3 has 17 residues. Looked up from germline, CDR1 is MNHNS and CDR2 is SASEGT. CDR3 DNA sequence: TGTGCCAGCAGTGAAGTATCGGGAACCCTCTCTGGAAACACCATATATTTT. This encodes CASSEVSGTLSGNTIYF.

The CDR3 region has the DNA TGTGCCAGCAGCGTAGACTCAGATACGCAGTATTTT. Its translation: CASSVDSDTQYF. The V call is TRBV9, the J call TRBJ2-3; no definite D call. Germline assignment: CDR1 SGDLS and CDR2 YYNGEE. Trimming shortened V by 0 bases and J by 4 bases, and 3 bases separated the two germline ends. There are 12 residues in the CDR3.

The chain is built from TRBV4-3 and TRBJ2-3; the match to TRBD2 covers 8 bases. From germline, CDR1 is LGHNA and CDR2 YSLEER. The ends lost 3 bases at V and 11 bases at J; junction bases unmatched: 10. This CDR3 has 14 residues. The CDR3 loop reads CASSQGYSGSEQYF. The CDR3 DNA reads as TGCGCCAGCAGCCAGGGGTACAGCGGGAGTGAGCAGTATTTT.

The chain links TRBV30 to TRBJ2-5; 11 positions agree with TRBD2. CDR3 length: 14 amino acids. Per the germline V gene, CDR1 is GTSNPN and CDR2 is SVGIG (reference sequence). Trimming cost V 2 bases and J 4 bases; bases outside gene matches: 3. The CDR3 region is CAWSIAGGSETQYF. The CDR3 DNA reads TGTGCCTGGAGTATAGCGGGAGGGTCAGAGACCCAGTACTTC. Together with reference TRBV30 and TRBJ2-5, the CDR3 gives the full variable domain: SQTIHQWPATLVQPVGSPLSLECTVEGTSNPNLYWYRQAAGRGLQLLFYSVGIGQISSEVPQNLSASRPQDRQFILSSKKLLLSDSGFYLCAWSIAGGSETQYFGPGTRLLVL.

This sequence joins TRBV9 and TRBJ2-7, with TRBD2 identical over 7 bases. CDR1 and CDR2 (germline): SGDLS, YYNGEE. Unmatched junction bases numbered 9, after V lost 6 bases and J lost 3 bases. This CDR3 is built from 14 residues. CDR3 amino acids: CASTRGLQGYEQYF. CDR3 in DNA: TGTGCCAGCACGCGGGGACTACAAGGCTACGAGCAGTACTTC.

The chain joins TRBV30 to TRBJ1-2; TRBD1 is a possible D gene (6 bases). The V end lost 3 bases, the J end lost 6 bases, and 14 bases lay between the germline ends. Germline V gene sequence: CDR1 GTSNPN, CDR2 SVGIG (reference sequence). The CDR3 extends over 13 amino acids. CDR3 nucleotides: TGTGCCTGGAGCCCCGGGGGGGGGCATGGCTACACCTTC. Residues: CAWSPGGGHGYTF.

The rearrangement joins TRBV19 to TRBJ1-1; 7 bases map to TRBD1. Trimming took 7 bases from V and 3 from J; bases not matched to a gene: 5. Per the germline V gene, CDR1 is LNHDA and CDR2 is SQIVND (reference sequence). This CDR3 is built from 13 residues. For the CDR3, the DNA is TGTGCCAGTACCTTCACAGGGGACACTGAAGCTTTCTTT. Translating it yields CASTFTGDTEAFF. The full variable domain, completed using reference TRBV19 and TRBJ1-1, is DGGITQSPKYLFRKEGQNVTLSCEQNLNHDAMYWYRQDPGQGLRLIYYSQIVNDFQKGDIAEGYSVSREKKESFPLTVTSAQKNPTAFYLCASTFTGDTEAFFGQGTRLTVV.

V and J are TRBV6-1 and TRBJ1-5; tentative D call: TRBD1 (5 bases). CDR1 and CDR2 (germline): MNHNS, SASEGT. V lost 6 bases, J lost 1 base, and 10 bases lay in between. The CDR3 is 14 residues long. The CDR3 DNA reads TGTGCCAGCAGCCCGACAGTGAGCAATCAGCCCCAGCATTTT. Translation gives CASSPTVSNQPQHF.

About this clone: At the DNA level, this CDR3 is encoded by other sequences in the same sample as well. The genes are TRBV5-1 and TRBJ2-1, with unresolved D. V shed 0 bases and J shed 6 bases, with 7 bases lying between them. The CDR3 has 13 residues. Germline CDR1 SGHRS, CDR2 YFSETQ. CDR3 coding DNA: TGCGCCAGCAGCTTGGGCCTTGGCAATGAGCAGTTCTTC. Translating gives CASSLGLGNEQFF.